The present T cell receptor beta chain was sequenced within a study of shared clonotypes between healthy human individuals. Points from the study as a whole: Even with large depth, rarefaction showed that sorted-subset sequencing was incomplete.

CD8 cells regarded as naive lacked CD45RO, were positively chosen for CCR7, and omitted terminally differentiated effector memory CD45RA+ cells. About this clone itself: Its antigen is still unknown.

Deep-level running was used for the assay. How the authors handled the data: ImmunoSEQ junction-only sequences lacked quality scores, so their filtering differed. TCRdb's table, derived via immunoSEQ multiplex PCR, lists solely in-frame clones and lacks some. V and J calls and clone size are as listed in that table; D and trimming were resolved from the DNA. The table shows about 2 million clones, with about 95% occurring only once. From germline, CDR1 is MNHEY and CDR2 SMNVEV (reference sequence). Trimming took 3 bases from V and 5 from J, leaving 11 bases between them. The CDR3 is 15 residues long. The source is a young man in good health. The genes are TRBV27 and TRBJ1-6; D is uncertain. The sequencing sample was made of naive CD8+ T cells sorted from blood. The DNA of the CDR3 is TGTGCCAGCAGTTTGCAACCCTATGATAATTCACCCCTCCACTTT. As protein: CASSLQPYDNSPLHF.